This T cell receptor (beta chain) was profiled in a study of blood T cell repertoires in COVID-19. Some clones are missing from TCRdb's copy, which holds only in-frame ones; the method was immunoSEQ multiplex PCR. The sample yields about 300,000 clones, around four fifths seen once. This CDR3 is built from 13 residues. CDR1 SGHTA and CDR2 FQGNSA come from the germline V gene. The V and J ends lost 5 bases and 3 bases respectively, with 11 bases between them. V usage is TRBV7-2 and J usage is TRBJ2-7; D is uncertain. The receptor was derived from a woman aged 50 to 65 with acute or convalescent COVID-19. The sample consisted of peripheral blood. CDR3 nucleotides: TGTGCCAGCAGCCAGCGACTTAACTACGAGCAGTACTTC. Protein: CASSQRLNYEQYF.